What follows are 20 T cell receptor beta chains derived from one specimen sequenced in a study of T cell responses to AZD1222 COVID-19 vaccine. TCRdb's copy holds only in-frame clones and misses some; the assay was immunoSEQ multiplex PCR. In the table there are about 93,000 clones, 70% to 90% of which are singletons. The sequencing here drew on peripheral blood, taken on day 0 of AZD1222 vaccination. These receptors came from an adult in good health.

V usage is TRBV21-1 and J usage is TRBJ1-2. TRBV21-1 is designated a pseudogene. This CDR3 comprises 13 residues. The CDR3 protein is CASSKKANYGYTF. The CDR3 DNA is TGTGCCAGCAGCAAAAAGGCTAACTATGGCTACACCTTC.

In this sample, this clone turned up once. The chain employs TRBV12-3 or TRBV12-4 and TRBJ2-1; D remains ambiguous. The ends were cut back, 4 bases at V and 8 bases at J, with 6 bases in the middle. The CDR3 totals 11 residues. This CDR3 reads CASSYGYEQFF. In nucleotides, the CDR3 is TGTGCCAGCAGTTATGGATATGAGCAGTTCTTC.

The chain employs TRBV2 and TRBJ1-5; perhaps TRBD1 as D (5 bases). The CDR3 spans 16 residues. The V gene's germline CDR1 is SNHLY and CDR2 FYNNEI. The V end was cut by 4 bases, the J end by 7 bases, with 20 bases between. The CDR3 loop reads CASSAGTGLTRQPQHF. The CDR3 bases are TGTGCCAGCAGTGCGGGGACCGGGTTAACGAGACAGCCCCAGCATTTT.

CDR3 loop: CASKSGGGSYNEQFF. CDR3 in DNA: TGTGCCAGTAAGAGTGGGGGGGGCTCCTACAATGAGCAGTTCTTC. This rearrangement joins TRBV19 to TRBJ2-1; 7 positions agree with TRBD2. This CDR3 is 15 amino acids long. The germline V gene encodes CDR1 LNHDA and CDR2 SQIVND (reference sequence). V gave up 7 bases and J gave up 0 bases; unmatched junction bases: 6.

The chain joins TRBV7-2 to TRBJ1-3; the match to TRBD1 covers 7 bases. The CDR3 is made up of 18 amino acids. Germline V gene lookup returns CDR1 SGHTA and CDR2 FQGNSA. After removal of 1 base from V and 0 bases from J, the junction contained 9 bases not matched to a gene. CDR3 coding DNA: TGTGCCAGCAGCTTAGTGACCCCGGGACAGCACTCTGGAAACACCATATATTTT. It encodes CASSLVTPGQHSGNTIYF.

The V gene is TRBV10-2, the J gene TRBJ1-5; 7 positions match TRBD1. The CDR3 length is 14 residues. Per the germline V gene, CDR1 is WSHSY and CDR2 is SAAADI. V trimming: 8 bases; J trimming: 3 bases; junction bases outside the gene matches: 7. The CDR3 loop reads CASGWDRSNQPQHF. Here the CDR3 DNA reads TGCGCCAGCGGCTGGGACAGATCCAATCAGCCCCAGCATTTT.

CDR3 sequence reads: CASSRQDGSYEQYF. Written as DNA, the CDR3 is TGTGCCAGCTCACGACAGGACGGTTCCTACGAGCAGTACTTC. This chain links TRBV18 with TRBJ2-7; weak D call: TRBD1 (6 bases). V dropped 4 bases and J dropped 1 base, with 11 bases sitting between them. Germline V CDR1 and CDR2: KGHSH, LQKENI. CDR3 length: 14 residues.

Worth noting for this clone: Its ends do not fully match the called genes, so a read error is possible. CDR3 residues: CASSSDSLGEQFF. DNA for the CDR3: TGTGCTAGCAGCTCCGACTCGCTCGGCGAGCAGTTCTTC. The V call is TRBV7-7, the J call TRBJ2-1; D is undetermined. The CDR3 spans 13 residues. Germline CDR1 and CDR2: SSHAT and FNYEAQ (reference sequence). Combining the CDR3 with reference TRBV7-7 and TRBJ2-1 gives the whole variable domain GAGVSQSPRYKVTKRGQDVTLRCDPISSHATLYWYQQALGQGPEFLTYFNYEAQPDKSGLPSDRFSAERPEGSISTLTIQRTEQRDSAMYRCASSSDSLGEQFFGPGTRLTVL.

The gene calls are TRBV19 and TRBJ1-5, with a tentative D call TRBD1 (6 bases). CDR1 is LNHDA, CDR2 SQIVND, per germline (reference sequence). Trimming removed 3 bases at V and 7 bases at J, with 19 bases between. CDR3 length: 16 amino acids. CDR3 sequence: CASSIGGARRGQPQHF. The CDR3 DNA sequence: TGTGCCAGTAGTATCGGGGGGGCGAGGAGAGGACAGCCCCAGCATTTT.

Only one count was recorded for this clone. The chain combines TRBV27 with TRBJ1-2; D unclear. Germline lookup yields CDR1 MNHEY and CDR2 SMNVEV (reference sequence). Trimming left V 3 bases short and J 2 bases short, with 10 bases between. The CDR3 has 14 residues. The CDR3 bases are TGTGCCAGCAGTTTCCGCGGGCCGAACTATGGCTACACCTTC. It codes for CASSFRGPNYGYTF.

This clone was seen a handful of times. The genes are TRBV6-2 or TRBV6-3 and TRBJ1-5; tentatively, D is TRBD1 (5 bases). The CDR3 consists of 14 residues. V was trimmed by 1 base and J by 6 bases, leaving 10 bases between them. Germline values: CDR1 MNHEY, CDR2 SVGEGT. CDR3 sequence (DNA): TGTGCCAGCAGTTACTGGCAGGGCAGTCAGCCCCAGCATTTT. The encoded protein is CASSYWQGSQPQHF.

This chain uses TRBV29-1 with TRBJ1-2; TRBD1 agrees at 10 bases. From germline, CDR1 is SQVTM and CDR2 ANQGSEA. V trimming: 7 bases; J trimming: 7 bases; junction bases outside the gene matches: 12. This CDR3 is 14 amino acids long. CDR3 amino acids: CSAAGGQGIGGYTF. The CDR3 nucleotides are TGCAGCGCCGCCGGGGGACAGGGGATCGGTGGCTACACCTTC.

In this sample, this clone turned up a few times. The chain combines TRBV9 with TRBJ2-3; D is perhaps TRBD2 (7 bases). Germline V gene sequence: CDR1 SGDLS, CDR2 YYNGEE. This CDR3 is 16 amino acids long. Trimming took 4 bases from V and 2 from J, leaving 17 bases between them. This CDR3 reads CASSPNVGGHTDTQYF. The CDR3 coding sequence is TGTGCCAGCAGCCCGAATGTGGGGGGGCACACAGATACGCAGTATTTT.

V usage is TRBV10-3 and J usage is TRBJ1-1; perhaps TRBD1 as D (5 bases). Trimming removed 9 bases at V and 3 bases at J, with 11 bases between. CDR3 size: 12 residues. Germline V CDR1 and CDR2: ENHRY, SYGVKD. CDR3 in DNA: TGTGCCATGGGACCGAGGGACACTGAAGCTTTCTTT. It yields the protein CAMGPRDTEAFF.

The chain is built from TRBV27 and TRBJ1-4; TRBD1 agrees at 7 bases. Germline trimming cut 5 bases from V and 8 bases from J; bases unmatched to any gene: 14. CDR3 size: 16 residues. Germline V gives CDR1 MNHEY, CDR2 SMNVEV (reference sequence). CDR3 nucleotides: TGTGCCAGCAGTCTTACACCGGGACAGCCAAAGGAAAAACTGTTTTTT. Protein: CASSLTPGQPKEKLFF.

The chain is built from TRBV2 and TRBJ1-5; no definite D call. Trimming took off 8 bases at V and 3 bases at J, with 11 bases between the two ends. CDR3 length: 13 amino acids. Germline V CDR1 and CDR2: SNHLY, FYNNEI. The CDR3, as DNA: TGTGCCAGCGGAATTGAGTTCAATCAGCCCCAGCATTTT. Amino acid sequence: CASGIEFNQPQHF.

Of note for this clone: Mismatch with germline at one junction end may stem from a read error. The V gene is TRBV2, the J gene TRBJ2-5; D not certain. The CDR3 is made up of 11 amino acids. Germline CDR1 reads SNHLY; CDR2 reads FYNNEI. DNA of the CDR3: TGTGCCAGCAGCTACCACGAGACCCAGTACTTC. It yields the protein CASSYHETQYF.

The rearrangement uses TRBV9 and TRBJ1-2; TRBD1 agrees at 8 bases. Trimming took 0 bases from V and 6 from J; bases not matched to a gene: 4. There are 14 residues in the CDR3. Germline V gene sequence: CDR1 SGDLS, CDR2 YYNGEE. The CDR3 region is CASSVGVTGDGYTF. The CDR3 DNA follows: TGTGCCAGCAGCGTAGGTGTGACAGGGGATGGCTACACCTTC.

This clone has only a few counts. The CDR3 DNA follows: TGTGCCTGGAGCTTGGTCTCCGGGGAGCTGTTTTTT. Its translation is CAWSLVSGELFF. The chain employs TRBV30 and TRBJ2-2, with D unclear. Germline CDR1 GTSNPN, CDR2 SVGIG (reference sequence). V was pared by 3 bases and J by 6 bases, with 8 bases between. The CDR3 length is 12 residues.

V is TRBV9 and J is TRBJ2-7, with D tentatively TRBD1 (6 bases). The V and J ends lost 0 bases and 2 bases respectively, with 12 bases between them. The germline CDR1 and CDR2 sequences are SGDLS and YYNGEE. The CDR3 loop spans 15 amino acids. The CDR3 nucleotides read TGTGCCAGCAGCGTAGGAGGGGGACCCACCTACGAGCAGTACTTC. Its protein is CASSVGGGPTYEQYF.